This TCR beta chain stems from a study of blood T cell repertoires in COVID-19. Study as a whole: Samples came from the United States, Italy and Spain, spanning acute and convalescent COVID-19. PBMCs, B-cell-depleted T cells, or T cells provided the cDNA or gDNA that made up the material.

Original data processing: Researchers report that nucleated cell counts were estimated from reference gene primer amplification. TCRdb's copy holds only in-frame clones and misses some; the assay was immunoSEQ multiplex PCR. D and trimming come from the DNA, and the V and J calls and clone size come from that table. The sample holds about 250,000 clones, about 88% seen once. The germline CDR1 and CDR2 sequences are SGHVS and FQNEAQ. The CDR3 sequence is 15 residues long. Trimming removed 2 bases from V and 3 bases from J; junction bases left unmatched: 4. This TCR was recovered from a woman aged 40 to 50 who had recovered from COVID-19. The sample consisted of peripheral blood. V gene TRBV7-8 combines with J gene TRBJ2-7; 10 positions agree with TRBD1. CDR3 sequence reads: CASSLSGTGVYEQYF. In DNA form, the CDR3 reads TGTGCCAGCAGCTTAAGTGGGACAGGGGTCTACGAGCAGTACTTC.